These 8 T cell receptor beta chains were all obtained from the same sample, sequenced in a study of CD4 T cells in relation to SARS-CoV-2 and coronaviruses. Unexposed donor CD4+ T cells date from about 2011-2019, before the COVID-19 pandemic. Isolation of CD4+ T cells took place after around eleven days in culture. Profiled with immunoSEQ multiplex PCR; TCRdb holds only in-frame clones, not every one. Among 25,000 to 30,000 clones listed, roughly 70% were seen once. The antigens these receptors bind are not known. Sequenced sample: CD4+ T cells from PBMCs, cultured in vitro. These receptors were taken from a human donor in good health.

This clone was counted a single time. The chain couples TRBV25-1 to TRBJ2-5; D is possibly TRBD1 or TRBD2 (5 bases each). This CDR3 has 15 residues. The V end was cut by 4 bases, the J end by 0 bases, with 12 bases between. In germline, CDR1 is MGHDK, CDR2 SYGVNS. The CDR3 coding sequence is TGTGCCAGCAGTGGGGGGAAGTGGTACCAAGAGACCCAGTACTTC. The encoded protein is CASSGGKWYQETQYF.

V gene TRBV18 combines with J gene TRBJ1-5; no firm D call. V was trimmed by 2 bases and J by 7 bases, leaving 9 bases between them. CDR1 KGHSH and CDR2 LQKENI come from the germline V gene. The CDR3 runs to 13 residues. In DNA, the CDR3 is TGTGCCAGCTCACCAGGCCACCTCCAGCCCCAGCATTTT. It translates to CASSPGHLQPQHF.

This clone was detected a few times. V is TRBV30 and J is TRBJ2-7; D perhaps matches TRBD2 (6 bases). V was shortened by 5 bases and J by 0 bases, with 14 bases between the two germline ends. In germline, CDR1 is GTSNPN, CDR2 SVGIG (reference sequence). CDR3 length equals 14 residues. This chain's CDR3 is CAWVLAAPSYEQYF. CDR3 coding DNA: TGTGCCTGGGTTTTAGCGGCCCCCTCCTACGAGCAGTACTTC.

The V and J genes are TRBV11-2 and TRBJ2-1, with 7 bases identical to TRBD2. Germline-derived CDR1 and CDR2 are SGHAT and FQNNGV. With 3 bases clipped from V and 2 bases from J, the junction kept 4 bases outside the gene matches. The CDR3 sequence is 15 residues long. CDR3 DNA sequence: TGTGCCAGCAGCTTCGCAGCGGGGACCTACAATGAGCAGTTCTTC. Translated: CASSFAAGTYNEQFF.

The rearrangement joins TRBV5-4 to TRBJ1-1; D is unclear. This CDR3 region has 14 residues. Between the trimmed V and J ends, which lost 4 bases and 1 base, there was a span of 11 bases. Germline V gives CDR1 SGHNT, CDR2 YYREEE (reference sequence). CDR3 sequence (DNA): TGTGCCAGCAGCCTGGAACTGAAGAACACTGAAGCTTTCTTT. Residues: CASSLELKNTEAFF.

The genes are TRBV5-1 and TRBJ2-4, with 10 bases aligning to TRBD2. Germline-derived CDR1 and CDR2 are SGHRS and YFSETQ. V was clipped by 1 base and J by 5 bases; unmatched bases: 0. The CDR3 runs 14 residues. The CDR3 DNA follows: TGCGCCAGCAGCTTGACTAGCGGGGAAAACATTCAGTACTTC. Protein sequence: CASSLTSGENIQYF.

This chain uses TRBV4-3 with TRBJ2-3; the D call may be TRBD1 or TRBD2 (5 bases each). Germline assignment: CDR1 LGHNA and CDR2 YSLEER. The CDR3 is 15 amino acids. V was pared by 0 bases and J by 3 bases, with 10 bases between. CDR3: CASSQDPWGTDTQYF. The CDR3 DNA follows: TGCGCCAGCAGCCAAGATCCGTGGGGGACAGATACGCAGTATTTT.

The chain employs TRBV3-1 (or the pseudogene TRBV3-2) and TRBJ2-7; 10 bases are a match to TRBD2. J lost 5 bases, V lost 1 base, and 8 bases had no gene match. The CDR3 extends over 16 amino acids. CDR1 is LGHDT, CDR2 YNNKEL, per germline (reference sequence). The CDR3 DNA reads as TGTGCCAGCAGCCAAGTAGCTAGCGGGAGAGGCAACGAGCAGTACTTC. This gives the protein CASSQVASGRGNEQYF.